These 13 T cell receptor beta chains were sequenced from one sample in a study of long-term antiretroviral therapy in people with HIV. The libraries were made with immunoSEQ v3.0 at survey level. Using immunoSEQ multiplex PCR, the repertoire was profiled, and TCRdb retains in-frame clones only, with some absent. Of around 25,000 clones listed, 76% are singletons. The source was unsorted PBMCs, collected 1.1 years before starting antiretroviral therapy. These receptors originate from a woman in her 40s with HIV.

This chain uses TRBV4-3 with TRBJ2-1, with D unclear. Trimming stripped 0 bases from V and 9 bases from J, with 9 bases between. Germline loops: CDR1 LGHNA, CDR2 YSLEER. This CDR3 contains 13 residues. The CDR3 loop is CASSQENSPEQFF. CDR3 coding DNA: TGCGCCAGCAGCCAAGAAAATTCCCCTGAGCAGTTCTTC.

This rearrangement joins TRBV19 to TRBJ2-3, with 7 positions matching TRBD2. With V trimmed by 6 bases and J by 5 bases, 8 bases remained unmatched. There are 14 residues in the CDR3. CDR1 and CDR2 from the germline V gene are LNHDA and SQIVND (reference sequence). CDR3 region: CASSVAGVVDTQYF. The CDR3 DNA follows: TGTGCCAGTAGCGTGGCGGGAGTGGTAGATACGCAGTATTTT.

The V gene is TRBV4-2, the J gene TRBJ2-3, with D unclear. This CDR3 is 15 amino acids long. Trimming shortened V by 1 base and J by 0 bases, and 8 bases separated the two germline ends. Per the germline V gene, CDR1 is LGHNA and CDR2 is YNFKEQ. For the CDR3, the DNA is TGTGCCAGCAGCCAAGCGGATTTTAGCACAGATACGCAGTATTTT. Its protein product is CASSQADFSTDTQYF.

This rearrangement joins TRBV10-3 to TRBJ1-1; TRBD1 matches at 7 bases. CDR1 is ENHRY and CDR2 is SYGVKD in the germline V gene. This CDR3 is built from 14 residues. J gave up 4 bases and V 2 bases, and 4 bases lay outside the gene matches. Here the CDR3 reads CAISETGVATEAFF. The CDR3 nucleotides read TGTGCCATCAGTGAGACAGGGGTGGCCACTGAAGCTTTCTTT.

The chain joins TRBV9 to TRBJ2-7; D is undetermined. The CDR3 loop spans 15 amino acids. V lost 0 bases and J 3 bases, leaving 13 bases between the germline ends. The germline CDR1 and CDR2 sequences are SGDLS and YYNGEE. Here the CDR3 reads CASSVDFTPGYEQYF. The DNA of the CDR3 is TGTGCCAGCAGCGTAGATTTCACCCCTGGCTACGAGCAGTACTTC. Filled out from reference TRBV9 and TRBJ2-7, the complete variable domain reads DSGVTQTPKHLITATGQRVTLRCSPRSGDLSVYWYQQSLDQGLQFLIQYYNGEERAKGNILERFSAQQFPDLHSELNLSSLELGDSALYFCASSVDFTPGYEQYFGPGTRLTVT.

This clone was counted only a few times. V and J are TRBV6-5 and TRBJ2-6; the D is unclear. This CDR3 comprises 15 residues. Germline CDR1 MNHEY, CDR2 SVGAGI. Trimming left V 8 bases short and J 0 bases short, with 11 bases between. The CDR3 nucleotides read TGTGCCAGCCGAGGTGGCCACTCTGGGGCCAACGTCCTGACTTTC. Residues: CASRGGHSGANVLTF.

The chain joins TRBV10-2 to TRBJ2-7; unclear D gene. The CDR3 sequence is 15 residues long. CDR1 WSHSY and CDR2 SAAADI come from the germline V gene. V lost 2 bases to trimming and J lost 2 bases, with 13 bases between them. The chain's CDR3 is CASSEVGRLTYEQYF. CDR3 nucleotides: TGCGCCAGCAGTGAGGTCGGCAGGTTAACCTACGAGCAGTACTTC.

The chain employs TRBV5-4 and TRBJ1-3; D is uncertain. Germline CDR1 SGHNT, CDR2 YYREEE (reference sequence). The CDR3 runs 16 residues. Trimming removed 0 bases from V and 4 bases from J, with 14 bases in between. CDR3 residues: CASSLDRVLRGNTIYF. DNA for the CDR3: TGTGCCAGCAGCTTGGACCGAGTCCTGAGAGGAAACACCATATATTTT.

This clone showed up just a few times. The J gene is TRBJ2-5, the V gene TRBV4-2, with 7 bases fitting TRBD1. The CDR3 covers 14 residues. Trimming at V came to 6 bases and at J to 2 bases, leaving 6 bases not matched to a gene. Germline CDR1 LGHNA, CDR2 YNFKEQ. CDR3 sequence (DNA): TGTGCCAGCAGTGCCGGACAGGAGCAAGAGACCCAGTACTTC. Its protein product is CASSAGQEQETQYF.

The chain is built from TRBV18 and TRBJ2-5; unclear D gene. The CDR3 is 13 amino acids. The V gene lost 2 bases and the J gene lost 2 bases, with 6 bases spanning the gap. The germline CDR1 and CDR2 sequences are KGHSH and LQKENI. The DNA of the CDR3 is TGTGCCAGCTCACCATCAACTCAAGAGACCCAGTACTTC. Encoded protein: CASSPSTQETQYF. The full variable domain, with the rest looked up from reference TRBV18 and TRBJ2-5, is NAGVMQNPRHLVRRRGQEARLRCSPMKGHSHVYWYRQLPEEGLKFMVYLQKENIIDESGMPKERFSAEFPKEGPSILRIQQVVRGDSAAYFCASSPSTQETQYFGPGTRLLVL.

This chain joins TRBV9 and TRBJ1-2; 8 bases agree with TRBD1. The ends lost 0 bases at V and 7 bases at J; junction bases unmatched: 8. Germline lookup yields CDR1 SGDLS and CDR2 YYNGEE. The length of the CDR3 is 15 residues. The CDR3 coding sequence is TGTGCCAGCAGCGTAGATCTTGGACAGGGCCGTGGCTACACCTTC. Translated, it gives CASSVDLGQGRGYTF. The full variable domain, in which reference TRBV9 and TRBJ1-2 provide the parts outside the CDR3, is DSGVTQTPKHLITATGQRVTLRCSPRSGDLSVYWYQQSLDQGLQFLIQYYNGEERAKGNILERFSAQQFPDLHSELNLSSLELGDSALYFCASSVDLGQGRGYTFGSGTRLTVV.

The chain employs TRBV7-6 and TRBJ1-2, with 7 bases matching TRBD1. CDR3 size: 14 residues. CDR1 is SGHVS, CDR2 FNYEAQ, per germline. The V segment lost 5 bases and the J segment 0 bases; nucleotides outside the gene matches: 3. CDR3 loop: CASSKGASNYGYTF. The CDR3 DNA is TGTGCCAGCAGCAAGGGGGCGTCTAACTATGGCTACACCTTC.

This clone was detected only once. The chain combines TRBV2 with TRBJ1-4, with a weak D call TRBD1 (6 bases). V lost 10 bases and J lost 3, with 24 bases in between. CDR3 length: 17 residues. Germline CDR1 is SNHLY and CDR2 is FYNNEI. CDR3 in DNA: TGTGCCATCCCAACTAGGTCCAACAGGGCGGCTAATGAAAAACTGTTTTTT. Its protein is CAIPTRSNRAANEKLFF.